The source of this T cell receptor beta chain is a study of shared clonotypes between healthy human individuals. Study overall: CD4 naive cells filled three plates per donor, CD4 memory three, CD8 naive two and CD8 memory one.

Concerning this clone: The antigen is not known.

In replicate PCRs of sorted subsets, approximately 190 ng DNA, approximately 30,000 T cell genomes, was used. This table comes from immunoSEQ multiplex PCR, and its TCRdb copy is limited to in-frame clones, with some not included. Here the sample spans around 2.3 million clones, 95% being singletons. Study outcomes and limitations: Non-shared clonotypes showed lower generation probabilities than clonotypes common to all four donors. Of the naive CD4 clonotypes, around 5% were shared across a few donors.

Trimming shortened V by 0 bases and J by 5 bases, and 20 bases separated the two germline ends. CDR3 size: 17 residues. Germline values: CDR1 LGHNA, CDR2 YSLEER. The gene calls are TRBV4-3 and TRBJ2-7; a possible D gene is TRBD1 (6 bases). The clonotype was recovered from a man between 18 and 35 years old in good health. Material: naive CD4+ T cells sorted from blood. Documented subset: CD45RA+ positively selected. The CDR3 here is CASSQDWGWQGLDEQYF. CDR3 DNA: TGCGCCAGCAGCCAAGATTGGGGTTGGCAGGGGCTAGACGAGCAGTACTTC.